The clone carrying this T cell receptor beta chain was detected a few times. The target antigen is unknown. CDR1 and CDR2 from the germline V gene are LGHNA and YNFKEQ. The junction had 8 bases not matched to a gene; V was cut back by 4 bases and J by 7 bases. This CDR3 comprises 15 residues. These data come from a study of CD4 T cells in relation to SARS-CoV-2 and coronaviruses. CEF-cultured naive and memory CD4+ T cell DNA got survey-level sequencing. Using immunoSEQ multiplex PCR, the repertoire was profiled, and TCRdb retains in-frame clones only, with some absent. The table includes about 38,000 clones, roughly 80% detected once.

The sequence was collected from an adult with COVID-19. The J gene is TRBJ2-4, the V gene TRBV4-2; 9 bases align to TRBD1. The sample comprised memory CD4+ T cells from PBMCs, cultured in vitro. In DNA, the CDR3 is TGTGCCAGCAGCCCTTTGATTGACAGGGGGAACATTCAGTACTTC. Protein sequence: CASSPLIDRGNIQYF.